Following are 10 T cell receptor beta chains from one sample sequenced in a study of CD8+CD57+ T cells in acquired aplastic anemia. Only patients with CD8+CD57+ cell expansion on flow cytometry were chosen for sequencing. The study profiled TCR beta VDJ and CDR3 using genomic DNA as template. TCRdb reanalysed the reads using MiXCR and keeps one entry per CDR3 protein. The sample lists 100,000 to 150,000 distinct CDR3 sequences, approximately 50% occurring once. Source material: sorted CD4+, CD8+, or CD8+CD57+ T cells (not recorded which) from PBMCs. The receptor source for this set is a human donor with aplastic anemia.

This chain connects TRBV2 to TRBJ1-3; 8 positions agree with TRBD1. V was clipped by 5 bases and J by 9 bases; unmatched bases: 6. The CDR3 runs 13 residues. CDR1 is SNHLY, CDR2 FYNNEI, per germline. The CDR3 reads CASSWRTGSTIYF. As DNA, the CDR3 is TGTGCCAGCAGTTGGAGGACAGGGAGCACCATATATTTT.

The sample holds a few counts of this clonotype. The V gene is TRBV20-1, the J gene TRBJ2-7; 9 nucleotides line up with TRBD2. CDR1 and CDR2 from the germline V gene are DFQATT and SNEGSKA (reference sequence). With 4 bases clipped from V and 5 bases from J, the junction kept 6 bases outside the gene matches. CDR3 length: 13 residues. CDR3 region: CSATGTSIHEQYF. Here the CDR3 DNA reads TGCAGTGCTACAGGGACTAGCATCCACGAGCAGTACTTC.

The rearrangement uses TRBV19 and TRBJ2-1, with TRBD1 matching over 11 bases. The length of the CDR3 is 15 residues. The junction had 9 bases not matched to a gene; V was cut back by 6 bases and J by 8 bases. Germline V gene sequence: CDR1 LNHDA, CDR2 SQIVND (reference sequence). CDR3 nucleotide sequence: TGTGCCAGTAGAGCCGGGACAGGGGGGAGGTATGAGCAGTTCTTC. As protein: CASRAGTGGRYEQFF. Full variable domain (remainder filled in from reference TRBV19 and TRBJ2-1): DGGITQSPKYLFRKEGQNVTLSCEQNLNHDAMYWYRQDPGQGLRLIYYSQIVNDFQKGDIAEGYSVSREKKESFPLTVTSAQKNPTAFYLCASRAGTGGRYEQFFGPGTRLTVL.

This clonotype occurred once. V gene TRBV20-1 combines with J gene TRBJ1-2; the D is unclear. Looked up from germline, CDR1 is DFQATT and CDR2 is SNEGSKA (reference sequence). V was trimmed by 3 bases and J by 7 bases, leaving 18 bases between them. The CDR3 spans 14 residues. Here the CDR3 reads CSASREGLLGGYTF. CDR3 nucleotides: TGCAGTGCTAGTCGGGAGGGATTGCTCGGTGGCTACACCTTC.

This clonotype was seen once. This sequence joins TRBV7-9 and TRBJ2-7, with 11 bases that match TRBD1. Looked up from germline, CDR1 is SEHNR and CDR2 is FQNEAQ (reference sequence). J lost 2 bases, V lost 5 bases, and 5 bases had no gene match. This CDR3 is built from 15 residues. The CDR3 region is CASSTGQGATYEQYF. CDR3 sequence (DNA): TGTGCCAGCAGCACAGGACAGGGGGCGACCTACGAGCAGTACTTC.

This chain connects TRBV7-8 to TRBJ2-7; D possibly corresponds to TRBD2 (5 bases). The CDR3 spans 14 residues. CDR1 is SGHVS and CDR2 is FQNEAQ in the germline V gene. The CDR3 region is CAGSHGISVHEQYF. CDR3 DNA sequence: TGTGCAGGCAGCCACGGGATCAGCGTGCACGAGCAGTACTTC. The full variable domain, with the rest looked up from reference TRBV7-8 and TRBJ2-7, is GAGVSQSPRYKVAKRGQDVALRCDPISGHVSLFWYQQALGQGPEFLTYFQNEAQLDKSGLPSDRFFAERPEGSVSTLKIQRTQQEDSAVYLCAGSHGISVHEQYFGPGTRLTVT.

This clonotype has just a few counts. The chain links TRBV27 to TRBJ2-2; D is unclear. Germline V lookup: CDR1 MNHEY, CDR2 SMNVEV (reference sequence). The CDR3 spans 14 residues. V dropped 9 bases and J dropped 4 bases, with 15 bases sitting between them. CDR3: CASRARPATGELFF. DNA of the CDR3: TGTGCCAGTAGGGCCCGACCGGCCACCGGGGAGCTGTTTTTT.

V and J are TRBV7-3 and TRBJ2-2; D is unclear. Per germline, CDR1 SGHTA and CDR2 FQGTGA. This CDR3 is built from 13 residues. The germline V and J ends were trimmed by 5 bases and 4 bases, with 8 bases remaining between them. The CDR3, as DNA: TGTGCCAGCAGCCCCGAAGGCACCGGGGAGCTGTTTTTT. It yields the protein CASSPEGTGELFF. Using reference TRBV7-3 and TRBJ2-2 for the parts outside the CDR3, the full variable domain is GAGVSQTPSNKVTEKGKYVELRCDPISGHTALYWYRQSLGQGPEFLIYFQGTGAADDSGLPNDRFFAVRPEGSVSTLKIQRTERGDSAVYLCASSPEGTGELFFGEGSRLTVL.

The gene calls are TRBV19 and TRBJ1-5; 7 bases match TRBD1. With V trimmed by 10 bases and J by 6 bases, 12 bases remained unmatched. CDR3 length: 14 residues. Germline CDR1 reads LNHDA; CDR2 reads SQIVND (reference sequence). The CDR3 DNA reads TGTGCCACCCAAGGGACAGCCAGCGGTCAGCCCCAGCATTTT. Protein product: CATQGTASGQPQHF. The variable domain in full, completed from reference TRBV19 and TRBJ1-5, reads DGGITQSPKYLFRKEGQNVTLSCEQNLNHDAMYWYRQDPGQGLRLIYYSQIVNDFQKGDIAEGYSVSREKKESFPLTVTSAQKNPTAFYLCATQGTASGQPQHFGDGTRLSIL.

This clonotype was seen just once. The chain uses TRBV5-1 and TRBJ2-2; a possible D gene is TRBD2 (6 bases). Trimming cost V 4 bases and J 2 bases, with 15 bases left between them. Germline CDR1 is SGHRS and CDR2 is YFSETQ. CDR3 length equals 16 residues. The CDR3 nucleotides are TGCGCCAGCAGCGTTCGGTCGGGAGTTAACACCGGGGAGCTGTTTTTT. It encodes CASSVRSGVNTGELFF.